This TCR beta chain was profiled in a study of cytomegalovirus exposure and HLA in healthy donors. Remarks on this clone: No antigen is known for it.

The CDR3 totals 14 residues. The germline V gene encodes CDR1 MRHNA and CDR2 SNTAGT. V lost 6 bases to trimming and J lost 2 bases; unmatched junction nucleotides: 4. 60 Vbeta and 13 Jbeta primers were used in PCR. Profiled with immunoSEQ multiplex PCR; TCRdb holds only in-frame clones, not every one. The data contain around 96,000 clones, around 76% of them seen just once; the ten biggest clones take up over 9%. Findings of the study overall: Researchers catalogued 150 or so TCR beta chains as cytomegalovirus-associated.

The chain employs TRBV6-4 and TRBJ1-1, with 9 nucleotides matching TRBD1. Input material: PBMCs. The sequence was obtained from a man between 25 and 39 years old in good health and CMV-seropositive. CDR3 amino acids: CASSPGQGNTEAFF. In DNA, the CDR3 is TGTGCCAGCAGCCCGGGACAGGGCAACACTGAAGCTTTCTTT.